These 3 T cell receptor beta chains share one sample of origin, sequenced in a study of OX40 agonist ivuxolimab in advanced cancers. Profiled with immunoSEQ multiplex PCR; TCRdb holds only in-frame clones, not every one. The sample shows some 58,000 clones, approximately 86% of them seen only once. This specimen consisted of CD4+ or CD8+ T cells sorted from blood, obtained in a trial of the OX40 agonist ivuxolimab. The receptors were gathered from an adult with an advanced solid tumor such as melanoma, head and neck, liver or kidney cancer.

V is TRBV2 and J is TRBJ1-2; D may be TRBD1 (5 bases). The V gene lost 5 bases and the J gene lost 2 bases, with 12 bases spanning the gap. The CDR3 is 14 residues long. Germline-derived CDR1 and CDR2 are SNHLY and FYNNEI. The CDR3 DNA is TGTGCCAGCAGTCTCACCCGGGACAACTATGGCTACACCTTC. Translating gives CASSLTRDNYGYTF. The variable domain in full, with the rest retrieved from reference TRBV2 and TRBJ1-2, is EPEVTQTPSHQVTQMGQEVILRCVPISNHLYFYWYRQILGQKVEFLVSFYNNEISEKSEIFDDQFSVERPDGSNFTLKIRSTKLEDSAMYFCASSLTRDNYGYTFGSGTRLTVV.

The gene calls are TRBV19 and TRBJ2-7; 7 bases map to TRBD1. Germline CDR1 LNHDA, CDR2 SQIVND (reference sequence). V lost 9 bases and J lost 1; bases outside the gene matches: 6. The CDR3 sequence is 13 residues long. The chain's CDR3 is CASRGDRSYEQYF. The CDR3 nucleotides read TGTGCCAGCAGAGGGGACAGATCCTACGAGCAGTACTTC.

The V gene is TRBV28, the J gene TRBJ2-5; D is uncertain. Trimming left V 7 bases short and J 5 bases short, with 20 bases between. Per germline, CDR1 MDHEN and CDR2 SYDVKM. The CDR3 totals 15 residues. The CDR3 loop reads CASTRRALTLETQYF. CDR3 sequence (DNA): TGTGCCAGCACCCGGAGAGCATTGACCCTGGAGACCCAGTACTTC.